The rows below give T cell receptor beta chains drawn from one sample of a study of blood T cells in healthy people across ages. TCRdb analysed the 5' RACE reads with MiXCR anew, one entry per CDR3 protein. The table records over 500,000 distinct CDR3 sequences, around a quarter of them present only once. Separately, the same data were catalogued under a study of T cells of mothers and their children.

Sequenced: blood. The source is a boy aged 2 to 10 in good health. CDR3s leave out the opening cysteine and the closing phenylalanine or tryptophan. Part of the rows lack a size; the others show once, few, many or a class for expanded clones.

cdr3_length: 14; j_call: TRBJ2-5; clone_size: -; v_call: TRBV6-2/TRBV6-3; cdr3_aa: ASSPSGSWYQETQY
cdr3_length: 12; j_call: TRBJ2-5; clone_size: few; v_call: TRBV5-5; cdr3_aa: ASSFGQAQETQY
cdr3_length: 11; j_call: TRBJ2-3; clone_size: -; v_call: TRBV18; cdr3_aa: ASSPGGADTQY
cdr3_length: 11; j_call: TRBJ2-1; clone_size: few; v_call: TRBV5-1; cdr3_aa: ASSARRDNEQF
cdr3_length: 11; j_call: TRBJ1-1; clone_size: -; v_call: TRBV5-5; cdr3_aa: ASREEANTEAF
cdr3_length: 13; j_call: TRBJ2-7; clone_size: -; v_call: TRBV7-2; cdr3_aa: ASSSDYWSSYEQY
cdr3_length: 12; j_call: TRBJ1-4; clone_size: few; v_call: TRBV29-1; cdr3_aa: SVEDRGLNEKLF
cdr3_length: 11; j_call: -; clone_size: -; v_call: TRBV2; cdr3_aa: ASSGSISYEQY
cdr3_length: 12; j_call: TRBJ1-2; clone_size: few; v_call: TRBV3-1; cdr3_aa: ASSRETPREGYT
cdr3_length: 14; j_call: TRBJ2-2; clone_size: -; v_call: TRBV14; cdr3_aa: ASSQVAGSNTGELF
cdr3_length: 16; j_call: -; clone_size: few; v_call: TRBV3-1; cdr3_aa: ASSRANLAGLFYNEQF
cdr3_length: 13; j_call: TRBJ2-2; clone_size: -; v_call: TRBV6-6; cdr3_aa: ASSASPAGAGELF
cdr3_length: 12; j_call: TRBJ2-5; clone_size: -; v_call: TRBV27; cdr3_aa: ASSFGSGEETQY
cdr3_length: 12; j_call: TRBJ1-3; clone_size: -; v_call: TRBV7-9; cdr3_aa: ASSSDFSGNTIY
cdr3_length: 12; j_call: TRBJ1-6; clone_size: -; v_call: TRBV12-3/TRBV12-4; cdr3_aa: ASSHQGPKGALH
cdr3_length: 12; j_call: TRBJ2-3; clone_size: -; v_call: TRBV2; cdr3_aa: ASSDDSSTDTQY
cdr3_length: 11; j_call: TRBJ1-2; clone_size: -; v_call: TRBV29-1; cdr3_aa: SVVRWDNYGYT
cdr3_length: 14; j_call: TRBJ1-4; clone_size: few; v_call: TRBV6-5; cdr3_aa: ASSYSTWAPGEKLF
cdr3_length: 12; j_call: TRBJ2-4; clone_size: -; v_call: TRBV14; cdr3_aa: ASSRNRGGGIQY
cdr3_length: 13; j_call: TRBJ1-4; clone_size: -; v_call: TRBV28; cdr3_aa: ASSLQGALGEKLF
cdr3_length: 12; j_call: TRBJ1-4; clone_size: many; v_call: TRBV21-1; cdr3_aa: ASSSPDGNEKLF
cdr3_length: 9; j_call: TRBJ1-1; clone_size: few; v_call: TRBV6-2/TRBV6-3; cdr3_aa: ASSYSTEAF
cdr3_length: 12; j_call: -; clone_size: few; v_call: TRBV5-1; cdr3_aa: ASSLMPSGAEQF
cdr3_length: 14; j_call: TRBJ2-2; clone_size: -; v_call: TRBV11-2; cdr3_aa: ASSETGGRRTGELF
cdr3_length: 12; j_call: TRBJ1-2; clone_size: few; v_call: TRBV12-3/TRBV12-4; cdr3_aa: ASSFVGGSYGYT
cdr3_length: 12; j_call: TRBJ1-1; clone_size: -; v_call: TRBV5-1; cdr3_aa: ASSLDSLNTEAF
cdr3_length: 11; j_call: TRBJ1-2; clone_size: -; v_call: TRBV5-1; cdr3_aa: ASRDPGRAGYT
cdr3_length: 14; j_call: TRBJ1-6; clone_size: few; v_call: TRBV7-2; cdr3_aa: ASSFRDGIYNSPLH
cdr3_length: 14; j_call: TRBJ2-6; clone_size: few; v_call: TRBV6-6; cdr3_aa: ASSFRRGSGANVLT
cdr3_length: 13; j_call: -; clone_size: -; v_call: TRBV3-1; cdr3_aa: ASSQGTPGINEQF
cdr3_length: 15; j_call: TRBJ2-1; clone_size: -; v_call: TRBV11-2; cdr3_aa: ASSSFRLAGNYNEQF
cdr3_length: 12; j_call: TRBJ2-4; clone_size: few; v_call: TRBV15; cdr3_aa: ATSREAGPNIQY
cdr3_length: 11; j_call: TRBJ1-2; clone_size: -; v_call: TRBV29-1; cdr3_aa: SVPTGGFYGYT
cdr3_length: 13; j_call: TRBJ2-2; clone_size: -; v_call: TRBV13; cdr3_aa: ASSSDSANTGELF
cdr3_length: 10; j_call: TRBJ2-1; clone_size: few; v_call: TRBV20-1; cdr3_aa: SARRLEFEQF
cdr3_length: 17; j_call: TRBJ2-1; clone_size: few; v_call: TRBV15; cdr3_aa: ATSRDSGLAGLSYNEQF
cdr3_length: 14; j_call: -; clone_size: few; v_call: TRBV30; cdr3_aa: AWSLTGTSGINEQF
cdr3_length: 12; j_call: TRBJ2-5; clone_size: -; v_call: TRBV11-2; cdr3_aa: ASSLGTSAETQY
cdr3_length: 13; j_call: TRBJ2-5; clone_size: few; v_call: TRBV12-3/TRBV12-4; cdr3_aa: ASSQPTVQKETQY
cdr3_length: 14; j_call: TRBJ2-6; clone_size: few; v_call: TRBV4-1; cdr3_aa: ASSQGSGAGANVLT
cdr3_length: 13; j_call: TRBJ1-5; clone_size: few; v_call: TRBV2; cdr3_aa: ASSGLEGGGQPQH
cdr3_length: 12; j_call: TRBJ2-5; clone_size: few; v_call: TRBV25-1; cdr3_aa: ASKKGGYQETQY
cdr3_length: 14; j_call: TRBJ2-1; clone_size: few; v_call: TRBV9; cdr3_aa: ASSFSGTLNYNEQF
cdr3_length: 15; j_call: TRBJ2-7; clone_size: few; v_call: TRBV5-1; cdr3_aa: ASSLAASGTYNYEQY
cdr3_length: 14; j_call: TRBJ1-4; clone_size: many; v_call: TRBV7-9; cdr3_aa: ASSRSLLATNEKLF
cdr3_length: 14; j_call: TRBJ2-1; clone_size: -; v_call: TRBV24-1; cdr3_aa: ATSDADKGGYNEQF
cdr3_length: 12; j_call: TRBJ2-5; clone_size: -; v_call: TRBV12-3/TRBV12-4; cdr3_aa: ASTDFGREETQY
cdr3_length: 12; j_call: TRBJ1-1; clone_size: few; v_call: TRBV19; cdr3_aa: ASKRTGWNTEAF
cdr3_length: 13; j_call: TRBJ2-2; clone_size: -; v_call: TRBV18; cdr3_aa: ASSPQQPNTGELF
cdr3_length: 10; j_call: -; clone_size: -; v_call: TRBV10-3; cdr3_aa: AISDGEETQY
cdr3_length: 12; j_call: TRBJ1-2; clone_size: -; v_call: TRBV7-9; cdr3_aa: ASSPPGANYGYT
cdr3_length: 16; j_call: TRBJ2-5; clone_size: -; v_call: TRBV5-1; cdr3_aa: ASSSLRQGLTLEETQY
cdr3_length: 12; j_call: -; clone_size: -; v_call: TRBV29-1; cdr3_aa: SVRGRLAQETQY
cdr3_length: 12; j_call: TRBJ2-5; clone_size: many; v_call: TRBV12-3/TRBV12-4; cdr3_aa: ASSSLERTETQY